The source of this T cell receptor (beta chain) is a study of beta chain features in type 1 diabetes. Across the study: Summed over all samples, the examined sorted cells came to 107,917,701.

V was clipped by 3 bases and J by 0 bases, with 11 bases between them. The CDR3 is 15 residues long. Germline V gene sequence: CDR1 MDHEN, CDR2 SYDVKM. The whole isolated RNA underwent reverse transcription, so sequencing captured expressed TCRB transcripts. Reads from naive, central memory and regulatory T cell samples averaged about 3.3 million. Measured with immunoSEQ multiplex PCR; TCRdb has only the in-frame clones, and not every one. The sample lists about 44,000 clones; around 52% were seen once. The J gene is TRBJ1-1, the V gene TRBV28, with TRBD1 as a possible D gene (5 bases). The source of this sequence is a woman aged 18-30 years in good health. The sample comprised Tregs from blood. The CDR3 nucleotides are TGTGCCAGCAGTTTTTGGGGGACTATGAACACTGAAGCTTTCTTT. It codes for CASSFWGTMNTEAFF.